These 32 T cell receptor beta chains originate from one sample sequenced in a study of shared clonotypes between healthy human individuals. Produced via immunoSEQ multiplex PCR; TCRdb's table is partial and in-frame only. The sample consists of about 2,100,000 clones, under 95% of them appearing once. Naive CD8 cells, CD45RO-negative and positively selected for CCR7, excluded terminally differentiated effector memory CD45RA+ cells. What was sequenced was naive CD8+ T cells from PBMCs. Source of these receptors: a man aged 18 to 29 in good health. Some clones in this sample may be carry-over from other donors' samples.

The CDR3 DNA reads TGTGCCAGCAGTCTTCGGACTCTTCACTATGGCTACACCTTC. Translated, it gives CASSLRTLHYGYTF. The chain is built from TRBV28 and TRBJ1-2, with D unresolved. CDR1 MDHEN and CDR2 SYDVKM come from the germline V gene. The CDR3 is made up of 14 amino acids. Trimming left V 5 bases short and J 3 bases short, with 13 bases between.

The chain links TRBV4-3 to TRBJ2-1; the D gene is possibly TRBD2 (6 bases). The V gene lost 0 bases and the J gene lost 0 bases, with 9 bases spanning the gap. CDR1 and CDR2 from the germline V gene are LGHNA and YSLEER. The CDR3 is made up of 16 amino acids. This CDR3 is CASSQDHGSSYNEQFF. As DNA, the CDR3 is TGCGCCAGCAGCCAAGATCACGGGAGCTCCTACAATGAGCAGTTCTTC.

The chain is built from TRBV4-1 and TRBJ2-3; D call uncertain. The V gene lost 1 base and the J gene lost 2 bases, with 7 bases spanning the gap. The germline V gene encodes CDR1 MGHRA and CDR2 YSYEKL. The length of the CDR3 is 14 residues. The CDR3 region has the DNA TGCGCCAGCAGCCAAGGGGGTTCCACAGATACGCAGTATTTT. Encoded protein: CASSQGGSTDTQYF.

The chain links TRBV28 to TRBJ1-2, with TRBD1 identical over 8 bases. Germline V gives CDR1 MDHEN, CDR2 SYDVKM. The CDR3 sequence is 17 residues long. The J segment lost 4 bases and the V segment lost 4 bases, leaving 14 bases of the junction unmatched. The CDR3 sequence: CASSSAWTGKPPYGYTF. Here the CDR3 DNA reads TGTGCCAGCAGTTCCGCCTGGACAGGGAAACCTCCCTATGGCTACACCTTC.

The gene calls are TRBV4-1 and TRBJ1-5, with a tentative D call TRBD1 (5 bases). V lost 3 bases to trimming and J lost 1 base, with 10 bases between them. The CDR3 contains 15 residues. CDR1 and CDR2 from the germline V gene are MGHRA and YSYEKL. This CDR3 is CASSHPRDSNQPQHF. The CDR3 region has the DNA TGCGCCAGCAGCCACCCCCGGGACAGCAATCAGCCCCAGCATTTT.

The rearrangement uses TRBV2 and TRBJ1-1, with TRBD1 matching over 12 bases. The CDR3 is made up of 16 amino acids. The ends lost 7 bases at V and 7 bases at J; junction bases unmatched: 13. Germline CDR1 SNHLY, CDR2 FYNNEI. CDR3 in amino acids: CASKLPPGQGAGEAFF. The CDR3 DNA reads as TGTGCCAGCAAATTACCTCCGGGACAGGGGGCTGGTGAAGCTTTCTTT.

Details on this clone: Different DNA sequences within this sample yield the same CDR3. The chain couples TRBV10-3 to TRBJ1-5; 7 bases line up with TRBD1. Trimming took 0 bases from V and 4 from J; bases not matched to a gene: 0. This CDR3 comprises 14 residues. CDR1 and CDR2 from the germline V gene are ENHRY and SYGVKD. The CDR3 reads CAISESTGNQPQHF. The DNA for the CDR3 is TGTGCCATCAGTGAGTCGACAGGGAATCAGCCCCAGCATTTT.

This clone was seen just once. The genes are TRBV4-1 and TRBJ2-7; TRBD2 matches 11 bases. The CDR3 consists of 15 residues. With V trimmed by 4 bases and J by 4 bases, 6 bases remained unmatched. Looked up from germline, CDR1 is MGHRA and CDR2 is YSYEKL. The CDR3 DNA reads as TGCGCCAGCAGCCTCCGACTAGCGGGGAAATACGAGCAGTACTTC. Residues: CASSLRLAGKYEQYF.

The chain joins TRBV27 to TRBJ1-2; D is undetermined. V was pared by 8 bases and J by 3 bases, with 4 bases between. CDR1 MNHEY and CDR2 SMNVEV come from the germline V gene (reference sequence). This CDR3 is built from 10 residues. The CDR3 sequence: CASYHYGYTF. CDR3 DNA sequence: TGTGCCAGCTACCACTATGGCTACACCTTC.

The chain has TRBV9 and TRBJ2-7, with 10 bases matching TRBD2. The junction had 5 bases not matched to a gene; V was cut back by 8 bases and J by 6 bases. CDR3 length: 12 amino acids. The germline V gene encodes CDR1 SGDLS and CDR2 YYNGEE. The CDR3, as DNA: TGTGCCAGTTCTAGCGGGAGCGGCGAGCAGTACTTC. Translated: CASSSGSGEQYF. Together with reference TRBV9 and TRBJ2-7, the CDR3 gives the full variable domain: DSGVTQTPKHLITATGQRVTLRCSPRSGDLSVYWYQQSLDQGLQFLIQYYNGEERAKGNILERFSAQQFPDLHSELNLSSLELGDSALYFCASSSGSGEQYFGPGTRLTVT.

V usage is TRBV2 and J usage is TRBJ2-3; 9 nucleotides agree with TRBD1. Germline values: CDR1 SNHLY, CDR2 FYNNEI. The CDR3 runs 14 residues. V lost 5 bases to trimming and J lost 3 bases; unmatched junction nucleotides: 3. CDR3 in DNA: TGTGCCAGCAGTAAACAGGGGGCGACAGATACGCAGTATTTT. It translates to CASSKQGATDTQYF. The full variable domain, with the rest looked up from reference TRBV2 and TRBJ2-3, is EPEVTQTPSHQVTQMGQEVILRCVPISNHLYFYWYRQILGQKVEFLVSFYNNEISEKSEIFDDQFSVERPDGSNFTLKIRSTKLEDSAMYFCASSKQGATDTQYFGPGTRLTVL.

This chain joins TRBV7-9 and TRBJ2-3; 7 bases agree with TRBD2. The V gene end was trimmed by 1 base and the J gene end by 0 bases; junction bases not matched to a gene: 4. The CDR3 covers 16 residues. The germline V gene has CDR1 SEHNR and CDR2 FQNEAQ (reference sequence). In DNA form, the CDR3 reads TGTGCCAGCAGCTTAGAGGTTAGCGGGAGCACAGATACGCAGTATTTT. Translated, it gives CASSLEVSGSTDTQYF.

The V call is TRBV5-1, the J call TRBJ2-2, with TRBD1 matching 7 bases. The CDR3 is made up of 13 amino acids. The V segment lost 4 bases and the J segment 6 bases; nucleotides outside the gene matches: 3. CDR1 and CDR2 from the germline V gene are SGHRS and YFSETQ. CDR3 nucleotides: TGCGCCAGCAGCGTAGACAGGGCCGGGGAGCTGTTTTTT. This encodes CASSVDRAGELFF.

V usage is TRBV30 and J usage is TRBJ2-2, with TRBD2 identical over 12 bases. Germline CDR1 GTSNPN, CDR2 SVGIG (reference sequence). The CDR3 covers 14 residues. Trimming cost V 3 bases and J 8 bases; bases outside gene matches: 4. The CDR3 sequence: CAWRRTSGKGELFF. CDR3 coding DNA: TGTGCCTGGAGGCGGACTAGCGGGAAGGGGGAGCTGTTTTTT.

The rearrangement joins TRBV5-1 to TRBJ2-2; 7 nucleotides align to TRBD2. Germline V CDR1 and CDR2: SGHRS, YFSETQ. The CDR3 loop spans 14 amino acids. The V and J ends lost 7 bases and 1 base, in that order; junction bases with no gene match: 4. The CDR3 loop reads CASLGGRNTGELFF. The CDR3 coding sequence is TGCGCCAGCCTCGGGGGGAGGAACACCGGGGAGCTGTTTTTT.

This chain uses TRBV5-5 with TRBJ2-7; TRBD1 matches at 8 bases. This CDR3 is 15 amino acids long. Germline V gene lookup returns CDR1 SGHKS and CDR2 YYEKEE (reference sequence). Trimming at V came to 4 bases and at J to 2 bases, leaving 8 bases not matched to a gene. In DNA form, the CDR3 reads TGTGCCAGCAGCCGTTATGACAGGGGACCCTACGAGCAGTACTTC. Amino acids: CASSRYDRGPYEQYF.

The V gene is TRBV7-4, the J gene TRBJ2-5; 9 positions agree with TRBD2. The better agreement between TRBJ2-7 and the DNA end casts doubt on the J call. The CDR3 has 15 amino acids. Germline V gene sequence: CDR1 SGHVT, CDR2 SQSDAQ. CDR3: CASSPIAGVRYEQYF. CDR3 bases: TGTGCCAGCAGCCCCATAGCGGGAGTAAGGTACGAGCAGTACTTC.

The V call is TRBV29-1, the J call TRBJ2-7; tentatively, D is TRBD2 (7 bases). Germline CDR1 SQVTM, CDR2 ANQGSEA. This CDR3 has 11 amino acids. V dropped 4 bases and J dropped 6 bases, with 10 bases sitting between them. The CDR3 coding sequence is TGCAGCGTTGGGGGGGGCCGCGAGCAGTACTTC. This sequence encodes CSVGGGREQYF.

The chain recombines TRBV4-1 with TRBJ2-3; unclear D gene. Germline V gives CDR1 MGHRA, CDR2 YSYEKL. This CDR3 has 13 amino acids. V was pared by 1 base and J by 6 bases, with 8 bases between. The CDR3 loop reads CASSQVMADTQYF. The CDR3 DNA follows: TGCGCCAGCAGCCAAGTAATGGCGGATACGCAGTATTTT.

The V and J genes are TRBV7-7 and TRBJ2-5, with D unresolved. This CDR3 has 15 amino acids. Germline-derived CDR1 and CDR2 are SSHAT and FNYEAQ (reference sequence). V was shortened by 2 bases and J by 1 base, with 11 bases between the two germline ends. The CDR3 nucleotides are TGTGCCAGCAGCTTACGAGTTAGCAGCCAAGAGACCCAGTACTTC. Translation: CASSLRVSSQETQYF.

The V and J genes are TRBV6-1 and TRBJ2-7, with D maybe TRBD2 (6 bases). This CDR3 is built from 14 residues. The V and J ends lost 3 bases and 5 bases respectively, with 14 bases between them. The germline V gene has CDR1 MNHNS and CDR2 SASEGT. The CDR3 loop reads CASSDPGLGHEQYF. CDR3 nucleotide sequence: TGTGCCAGCAGTGACCCGGGACTCGGCCACGAGCAGTACTTC.

The chain joins TRBV29-1 to TRBJ2-1; a possible D gene is TRBD1 (5 bases). Germline V lookup: CDR1 SQVTM, CDR2 ANQGSEA. V lost 8 bases, J lost 5 bases, and 10 bases lay in between. The CDR3 runs 11 residues. The CDR3 region is CSPWGDNEQFF. CDR3 nucleotide sequence: TGCAGCCCCTGGGGCGACAATGAGCAGTTCTTC.

The V and J genes are TRBV14 and TRBJ2-1, with 8 positions matching TRBD2. The trim removed 1 base at V and 9 bases at J, leaving 11 bases unmatched. This CDR3 has 16 amino acids. CDR1 is SGHDN and CDR2 is FVKESK in the germline V gene. As DNA, the CDR3 is TGTGCCAGCAGCCAAGGTCTAGCGGGTCCCTGGAGTGAGCAGTTCTTC. As protein: CASSQGLAGPWSEQFF.

The chain is built from TRBV11-1 and TRBJ2-3; weak D call: TRBD1 (6 bases). The germline V and J ends were trimmed by 2 bases and 8 bases, with 14 bases remaining between them. Germline V gene data show CDR1 as SGHAT and CDR2 as FQDESV (reference sequence). The CDR3 has 14 residues. The CDR3 region is CASSLPGQQGTQYF. DNA of the CDR3: TGTGCCAGCAGCTTACCGGGACAACAGGGTACGCAGTATTTT.

The chain couples TRBV2 to TRBJ2-2, with D possibly being TRBD1 or TRBD2 (5 bases each). V lost 2 bases and J 4 bases, leaving 23 bases between the germline ends. CDR3 length: 19 amino acids. The germline gives CDR1 SNHLY, CDR2 FYNNEI. Here the CDR3 reads CASSETGQGVPSTTGELFF. The CDR3 DNA is TGTGCCAGCAGTGAAACTGGCCAGGGAGTGCCCTCGACCACCGGGGAGCTGTTTTTT.

This clone appeared once. In DNA, the CDR3 is TGTGCCAGCAGCGAATTAACAGGGGGTCCCTCCTACGAGCAGTACTTC. It is translated as CASSELTGGPSYEQYF. The chain is built from TRBV9 and TRBJ2-7; 8 bases are a match to TRBD1. Trimming at V came to 3 bases and at J to 0 bases, leaving 8 bases not matched to a gene. Germline V gene sequence: CDR1 SGDLS, CDR2 YYNGEE. The CDR3 covers 16 residues.

The J gene is TRBJ2-7, the V gene TRBV27, with D hard to call. Germline V gene lookup returns CDR1 MNHEY and CDR2 SMNVEV (reference sequence). Trimming took off 3 bases at V and 4 bases at J, with 13 bases between the two ends. The CDR3 covers 14 residues. The CDR3 spells CASSFSSIRYEQYF. The CDR3 region has the DNA TGTGCCAGCAGTTTTAGTAGTATCCGGTACGAGCAGTACTTC.

J is TRBJ2-1 and V is TRBV30; D not resolved. There are 16 residues in the CDR3. The germline CDR1 and CDR2 sequences are GTSNPN and SVGIG (reference sequence). V was clipped by 4 bases and J by 3 bases, with 19 bases between them. The DNA for the CDR3 is TGTGCCTGGACCATTTCAGGTCCGACTTTCTACAATGAGCAGTTCTTC. The encoded protein is CAWTISGPTFYNEQFF.

The genes are TRBV11-3 and TRBJ2-1, with D possibly TRBD1 on 5 matching bases. The length of the CDR3 is 16 residues. V lost 5 bases, J lost 7 bases, and 21 bases lay in between. Looked up from germline, CDR1 is SGHNT and CDR2 is YENEEA. The DNA for the CDR3 is TGTGCCAGCAGCGGGGCAGGGCGTAGCCCACGTAATGAGCAGTTCTTC. This sequence encodes CASSGAGRSPRNEQFF. The whole variable domain, filled in from reference TRBV11-3 and TRBJ2-1, reads EAGVVQSPRYKIIEKKQPVAFWCNPISGHNTLYWYLQNLGQGPELLIRYENEEAVDDSQLPKDRFSAERLKGVDSTLKIQPAELGDSAVYLCASSGAGRSPRNEQFFGPGTRLTVL.

The chain is built from TRBV29-1 and TRBJ1-2; D uncertain. Germline V gene lookup returns CDR1 SQVTM and CDR2 ANQGSEA. The CDR3 covers 12 residues. Trimming shortened V by 3 bases and J by 3 bases, and 8 bases separated the two germline ends. The DNA of the CDR3 is TGCAGCGTTGATCAGGCAGACTATGGCTACACCTTC. Protein: CSVDQADYGYTF.

The chain uses TRBV9 and TRBJ1-1; weak D call: TRBD1 (6 bases). This CDR3 has 16 amino acids. Germline values: CDR1 SGDLS, CDR2 YYNGEE. The V gene lost 3 bases and the J gene lost 0 bases, with 15 bases spanning the gap. CDR3 protein: CASSASSRDMNTEAFF. In nucleotides, the CDR3 is TGTGCCAGCAGCGCATCCTCCAGGGACATGAACACTGAAGCTTTCTTT.

Notes on this clone: Other DNA variants within this sample encode the same CDR3. This sequence joins TRBV27 and TRBJ2-7; a weak D match, TRBD1 (5 bases). CDR3 size: 13 residues. Trimming took 3 bases from V and 4 from J, leaving 10 bases between them. CDR1 is MNHEY, CDR2 SMNVEV, per germline (reference sequence). CDR3 protein: CASSFGARYEQYF. In DNA, the CDR3 is TGTGCCAGCAGTTTTGGGGCGAGGTACGAGCAGTACTTC.